This record looks at one T cell receptor beta chain sequence and its context. Which antigen it targets is not known. Base qualities are not at hand, and no much larger clone is one base apart. For repertoire sequencing, the TCR beta CDR3 regions were amplified from RNA transcripts. A first-round RT-PCR used HTBI primers with the Qiagen OneStep RT-PCR kit, followed by a second-round multiplex PCR, size selection and purification. Sequencing of the libraries was carried out on an Illumina HiSeq2000 in paired-end mode with 100 bp reads. The original pipeline was this. SOAPnuke was used for read processing, and reads with adapters, uncalled bases, a mean Phred below 15, or no exact constant-primer or identifier match were discarded. COPE v1.2.5 was used to merge high-quality paired reads. Each unique nucleotide sequence was treated as a clonotype, and MiTCR v1.1 was used to align the clonotypes to the IMGT TRB V, D and J references. The analysis was limited to V-J combinations with a frequency above 0.0001, which together covered more than 98% of repertoires. For each V-J combination, a TCR clonal expansion and chaos score was defined as F50 clonal expansion divided by the chaos observed in the TCRdist matrix. Welch's t-statistics and random forest were used to narrow the features down to approximately twelve V-J combinations, which were then fed into a naive Bayes classifier. The Morisita-Horn index was used to measure how similar the thyroid and blood repertoires were. The public reads were quality trimmed at Q25 with fastp and then assembled into clones with MiXCR by TCRdb, keeping productive beta chains. Identical CDR3 protein sequences are pooled into one entry, listed with their most common genes and DNA. The V and J calls, along with clone size, are taken from TCRdb and not from the paper's own processing. Across this sample there are 200,000 to 250,000 distinct CDR3 sequences, with around 50% seen only once. Jointly, the top ten make up roughly 45% of the sample.

Patients with ophthalmopathy had moderately to severely active disease, with a Clinical Activity Score of 3 or more, a NOSPECS grade of 4 or more, and a disease duration of less than 3 months. Patients were excluded if they had other autoimmune diseases, uncontrolled infections, pregnancy or lactation. Clinical symptoms, serum thyroxine, TRAb, thyroid ultrasound and orbital computed tomography formed the basis of the diagnosis. Ficoll-Paque density gradient centrifugation was used to isolate PBMCs from around 9.1 ml of fresh peripheral blood. Trizol reagent was used to extract the total RNA, and its quality was then checked on an Agilent 2100 Bioanalyzer. The sample is drawn from a study of Graves' ophthalmopathy and Graves' hyperthyroidism (dated by TCRdb to the late 2010s). Describing the broader study: Peripheral blood was collected at initial diagnosis, prior to any treatment. The study used TCR beta repertoire signatures to distinguish Graves' ophthalmopathy from Graves' hyperthyroidism and to predict progression to ophthalmopathy. In total, under 150 blood samples were TCR-sequenced: fewer than 50 ophthalmopathy, some 72 hyperthyroidism and some 17 hyperthyroidism-to-ophthalmopathy patients. To explore V-J signatures that distinguish ophthalmopathy from hyperthyroidism, a discovery set of 100 patients was enrolled, made up of 40 to 45 with ophthalmopathy and roughly 57 with stable hyperthyroidism. The independent validation cohort included under 20 hyperthyroidism patients plus 17 patients who later progressed from hyperthyroidism to ophthalmopathy. In several hyperthyroidism patients, the T-cell repertoires found in thyroid tissue were compared with those found in blood. Once sampling was done, hyperthyroidism patients were given methimazole at a starting dose of 30 mg daily, while ophthalmopathy patients were given high-dose intravenous methylprednisolone. Findings and caveats that apply to the study as a whole: In validation, the model predicted ophthalmopathy progression with 55% to 71% sensitivity and roughly 78% specificity; approximately 12 predicted patients were CT-confirmed with GO in a median of approximately 6.5 months. In cross-validation, the 13-signature model distinguished ophthalmopathy from stable hyperthyroidism with about 87% sensitivity and about 84% specificity, and in the test set the corresponding values were about 80% and 75%. Sample size was not predetermined statistically, and investigators were not blinded to group allocation. Most of the expanded thyroid clonotypes with a frequency above 0.001 were also detected in blood, and it was suggested that the thyroid immune response may be reflected by blood repertoires.

The CDR3 spans 13 residues, from the cysteine through the phenylalanine. Of the read, only the CDR3 DNA is kept; its 39 bases are in frame from base 1. In the germline V gene (reference sequence), CDR1 corresponds to DFQATT and CDR2 to SNEGSKA. V is pared back by 3 bases and J by 6 bases, with 12 bases lying between the germline termini. The chain is assembled from TRBV20-1 and TRBJ1-5; the D gene is perhaps TRBD1, from 6 matching bases. The sequence came from an adult man with Graves' ophthalmopathy. The sample was peripheral blood. The CDR3 region has the sequence CSARHGGLQPQHF. The DNA sequence is given as TGCAGTGCTAGGCATGGGGGCCTTCAGCCCCAGCATTTT.